This is a list of T cell receptor beta chains from one sample in a study of identical twins. MiXCR was run by TCRdb on the 5' RACE reads, yielding one entry per CDR3 protein. The sample holds over 200,000 distinct CDR3 sequences, under 12% seen once. The sequenced sample was memory T cells sorted from blood. These receptors came from a man between 45 and 60 years old in good health. Both conserved end residues are part of each CDR3. Fields, in order: D gene, J gene, clone size, V gene, CDR3 protein, CDR3 DNA. A D gene is named only where the DNA matches it firmly. Clone size is given for some rows only: seen once, a few or many times, or a class if the clone is expanded.

d_gene: -
j_gene: TRBJ2-5
abundance: many
v_gene: TRBV20-1
CDR3aa: CSARDKDGTQYF
CDR3nt: TGCAGTGCTAGAGATAAGGACGGGACCCAGTACTTC

d_gene: TRBD1
j_gene: TRBJ2-2
abundance: many
v_gene: TRBV15
CDR3aa: CATSRDRTGANTGELFF
CDR3nt: TGTGCCACCAGCAGAGATAGGACAGGAGCGAACACCGGGGAGCTGTTTTTT

d_gene: -
j_gene: TRBJ1-3
abundance: few
v_gene: TRBV5-5
CDR3aa: CASSPVSGNTIYF
CDR3nt: TGTGCCAGCAGCCCGGTCTCTGGAAACACCATATATTTT

d_gene: TRBD2
j_gene: TRBJ2-3
abundance: few
v_gene: TRBV4-3
CDR3aa: CASSQDPTSGGAVTDTQYF
CDR3nt: TGCGCCAGCAGCCAAGATCCAACTAGCGGGGGGGCCGTAACAGATACGCAGTATTTT

d_gene: -
j_gene: TRBJ1-2
abundance: -
v_gene: TRBV5-5
CDR3aa: CASTPGPQTYGYTF
CDR3nt: TGTGCCAGCACCCCGGGACCACAAACCTATGGCTACACCTTC

d_gene: TRBD1
j_gene: TRBJ1-1
abundance: many
v_gene: TRBV20-1
CDR3aa: CSAEDRSNTEAFF
CDR3nt: TGCAGTGCTGAGGACAGGTCAAACACTGAAGCTTTCTTT

d_gene: -
j_gene: TRBJ2-7
abundance: few
v_gene: TRBV5-1
CDR3aa: CASSLLANEQYF
CDR3nt: TGCGCCAGCAGCTTGCTAGCTAACGAGCAGTACTTC

d_gene: TRBD2
j_gene: TRBJ2-3
abundance: many
v_gene: TRBV4-3
CDR3aa: CASSQAVLAASTDTQYF
CDR3nt: TGCGCCAGCAGCCAGGCGGTACTAGCGGCGAGCACAGATACGCAGTATTTT

d_gene: -
j_gene: TRBJ2-4
abundance: many
v_gene: TRBV6-1
CDR3aa: CASRPGVENIQYF
CDR3nt: TGTGCCAGCAGACCCGGGGTCGAAAACATTCAGTACTTC

d_gene: -
j_gene: TRBJ1-1
abundance: many
v_gene: TRBV6-2/TRBV6-3
CDR3aa: CASTGGANQGTEAFF
CDR3nt: TGTGCCAGCACAGGAGGAGCGAACCAAGGAACTGAAGCTTTCTTT

d_gene: -
j_gene: TRBJ1-4
abundance: few
v_gene: TRBV11-2
CDR3aa: CASSQVPGVEKLFF
CDR3nt: TGTGCCAGCAGCCAGGTGCCAGGGGTAGAAAAACTGTTTTTT

d_gene: TRBD2
j_gene: TRBJ2-1
abundance: many
v_gene: TRBV20-1
CDR3aa: CSATQPGLADNEQFF
CDR3nt: TGCAGTGCTACCCAACCGGGACTAGCGGACAATGAGCAGTTCTTC

d_gene: TRBD2
j_gene: TRBJ2-1
abundance: many
v_gene: TRBV3-1
CDR3aa: CASSRDGLAESYNEQFF
CDR3nt: TGTGCCAGCAGCCGAGACGGACTAGCGGAGTCCTACAATGAGCAGTTCTTC

d_gene: TRBD2
j_gene: TRBJ2-3
abundance: many
v_gene: TRBV10-3
CDR3aa: CAISGLEAQYF
CDR3nt: TGTGCCATCAGCGGACTAGAGGCGCAGTATTTT

d_gene: -
j_gene: TRBJ2-1
abundance: many
v_gene: TRBV20-1
CDR3aa: CSARDTGRSNHEQFF
CDR3nt: TGCAGTGCTAGAGATACGGGCCGTAGCAACCATGAGCAGTTCTTC

d_gene: -
j_gene: TRBJ2-7
abundance: -
v_gene: TRBV20-1
CDR3aa: CSARQAGLTTYEQYF
CDR3nt: TGCAGTGCTAGGCAAGCGGGCTTAACGACCTACGAGCAGTACTTC

d_gene: -
j_gene: TRBJ2-5
abundance: -
v_gene: TRBV12-3/TRBV12-4
CDR3aa: CASSPQLGVGETQYF
CDR3nt: TGTGCCAGCAGTCCGCAACTAGGGGTGGGAGAGACCCAGTACTTC

d_gene: -
j_gene: TRBJ2-1
abundance: -
v_gene: TRBV20-1
CDR3aa: CSGHDSKNNEQFF
CDR3nt: TGCAGTGGCCACGATAGCAAGAACAATGAGCAGTTCTTC

d_gene: -
j_gene: TRBJ2-5
abundance: few
v_gene: TRBV9
CDR3aa: CASSVAKGGREETQYF
CDR3nt: TGTGCCAGCAGCGTAGCGAAGGGTGGTAGGGAAGAGACCCAGTACTTC

d_gene: TRBD2
j_gene: TRBJ2-1
abundance: few
v_gene: TRBV20-1
CDR3aa: CSATGLAGGYNEQFF
CDR3nt: TGCAGTGCTACCGGACTAGCGGGGGGCTACAATGAGCAGTTCTTC

d_gene: TRBD2
j_gene: TRBJ2-5
abundance: once
v_gene: TRBV4-2
CDR3aa: CASSRSTSGSFETQYF
CDR3nt: TGTGCCAGCAGCCGATCGACTAGCGGGAGTTTTGAGACCCAGTACTTC

d_gene: -
j_gene: TRBJ1-2
abundance: many
v_gene: TRBV24-1
CDR3aa: CATSTASNYGYTF
CDR3nt: TGTGCCACCAGTACGGCTTCTAACTATGGCTACACCTTC

d_gene: -
j_gene: TRBJ2-2
abundance: -
v_gene: TRBV29-1
CDR3aa: CSVPDKNTGELFF
CDR3nt: TGCAGCGTTCCGGACAAGAACACCGGGGAGCTGTTTTTT

d_gene: -
j_gene: TRBJ1-4
abundance: -
v_gene: TRBV5-1
CDR3aa: CASSQNGEEMKNCFF
CDR3nt: -